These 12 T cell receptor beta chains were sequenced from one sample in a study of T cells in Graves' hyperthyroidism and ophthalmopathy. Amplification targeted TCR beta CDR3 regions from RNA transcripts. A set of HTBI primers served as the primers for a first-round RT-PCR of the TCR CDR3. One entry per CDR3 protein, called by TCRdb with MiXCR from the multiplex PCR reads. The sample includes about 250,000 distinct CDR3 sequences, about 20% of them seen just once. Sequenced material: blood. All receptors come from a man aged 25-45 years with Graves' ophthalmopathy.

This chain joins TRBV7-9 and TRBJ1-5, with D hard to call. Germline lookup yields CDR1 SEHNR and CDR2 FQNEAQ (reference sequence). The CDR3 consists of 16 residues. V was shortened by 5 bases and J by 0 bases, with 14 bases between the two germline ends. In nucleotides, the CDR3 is TGTGCCAGCAGCCCCGAGGTGGCAGCTAGCAATCAGCCCCAGCATTTT. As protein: CASSPEVAASNQPQHF.

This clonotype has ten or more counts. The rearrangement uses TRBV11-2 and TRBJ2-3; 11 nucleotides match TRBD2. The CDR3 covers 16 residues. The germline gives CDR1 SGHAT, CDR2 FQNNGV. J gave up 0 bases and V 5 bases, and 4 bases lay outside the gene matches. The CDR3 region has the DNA TGTGCCAGCAGCCCGAGGACTAGCGGGAGCACAGATACGCAGTATTTT. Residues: CASSPRTSGSTDTQYF.

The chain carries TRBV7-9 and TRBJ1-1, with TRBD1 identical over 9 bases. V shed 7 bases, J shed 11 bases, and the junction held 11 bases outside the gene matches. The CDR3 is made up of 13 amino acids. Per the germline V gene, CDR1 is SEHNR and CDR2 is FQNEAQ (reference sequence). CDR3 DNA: TGTGCCAGCACCACCCAGACGACAGGGGGTGCTTTCTTT. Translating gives CASTTQTTGGAFF.

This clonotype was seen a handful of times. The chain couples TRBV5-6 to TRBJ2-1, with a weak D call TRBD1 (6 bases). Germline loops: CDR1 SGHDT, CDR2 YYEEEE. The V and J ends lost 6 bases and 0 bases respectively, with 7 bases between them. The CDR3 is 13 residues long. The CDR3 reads CASTTGSYNEQFF. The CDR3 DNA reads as TGTGCCAGCACGACAGGCTCCTACAATGAGCAGTTCTTC. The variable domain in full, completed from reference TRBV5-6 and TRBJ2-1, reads DAGVTQSPTHLIKTRGQQVTLRCSPKSGHDTVSWYQQALGQGPQFIFQYYEEEERQRGNFPDRFSGHQFPNYSSELNVNALLLGDSALYLCASTTGSYNEQFFGPGTRLTVL.

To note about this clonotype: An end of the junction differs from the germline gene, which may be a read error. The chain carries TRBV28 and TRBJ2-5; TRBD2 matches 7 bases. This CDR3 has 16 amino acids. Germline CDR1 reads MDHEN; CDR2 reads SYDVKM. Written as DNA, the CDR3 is TGTGCCGGCAGTGGGGAGGAGCGGGGATTCCAAGAGACCCAGTACTTC. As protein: CAGSGEERGFQETQYF.

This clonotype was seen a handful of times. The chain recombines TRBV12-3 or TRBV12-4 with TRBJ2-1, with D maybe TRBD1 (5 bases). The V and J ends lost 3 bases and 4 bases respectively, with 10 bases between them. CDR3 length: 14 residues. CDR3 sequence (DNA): TGTGCCAGCAGTTTCCAAACAGGTTACAATGAGCAGTTCTTC. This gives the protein CASSFQTGYNEQFF.

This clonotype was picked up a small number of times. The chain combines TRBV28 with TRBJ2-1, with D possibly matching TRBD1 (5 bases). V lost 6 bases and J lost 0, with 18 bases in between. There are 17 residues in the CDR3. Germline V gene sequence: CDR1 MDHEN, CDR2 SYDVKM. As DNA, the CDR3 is TGTGCCAGCAGCATAGGGGTCCGAACGAGCTCCTACAATGAGCAGTTCTTC. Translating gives CASSIGVRTSSYNEQFF.

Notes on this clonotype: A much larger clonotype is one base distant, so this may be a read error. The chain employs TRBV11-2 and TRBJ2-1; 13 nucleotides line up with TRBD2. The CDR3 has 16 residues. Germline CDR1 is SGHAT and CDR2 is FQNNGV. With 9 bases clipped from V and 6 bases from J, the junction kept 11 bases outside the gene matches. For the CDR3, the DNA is TGTGCCAGGACAGGGAAGGGGACTAGCGGGACCAATGAGCAGTTCTTC. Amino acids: CARTGKGTSGTNEQFF.

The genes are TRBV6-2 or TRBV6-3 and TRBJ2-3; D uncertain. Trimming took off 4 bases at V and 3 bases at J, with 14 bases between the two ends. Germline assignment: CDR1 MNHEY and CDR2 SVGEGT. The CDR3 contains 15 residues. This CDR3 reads CASSFSPGLTDTQYF. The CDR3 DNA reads TGTGCCAGCAGTTTCTCCCCGGGTCTGACAGATACGCAGTATTTT.

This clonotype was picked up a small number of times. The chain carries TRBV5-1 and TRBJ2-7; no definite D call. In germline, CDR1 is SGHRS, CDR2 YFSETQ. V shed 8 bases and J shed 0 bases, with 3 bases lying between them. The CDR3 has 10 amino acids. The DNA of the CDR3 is TGCGCCAGTAACTCCTACGAGCAGTACTTC. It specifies CASNSYEQYF.

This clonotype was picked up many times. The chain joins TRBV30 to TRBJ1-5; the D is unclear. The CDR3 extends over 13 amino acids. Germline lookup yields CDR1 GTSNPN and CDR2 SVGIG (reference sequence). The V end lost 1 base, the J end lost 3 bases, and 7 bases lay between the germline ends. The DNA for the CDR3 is TGTGCCTGGAGTGGAGATTACAATCAGCCCCAGCATTTT. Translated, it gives CAWSGDYNQPQHF.

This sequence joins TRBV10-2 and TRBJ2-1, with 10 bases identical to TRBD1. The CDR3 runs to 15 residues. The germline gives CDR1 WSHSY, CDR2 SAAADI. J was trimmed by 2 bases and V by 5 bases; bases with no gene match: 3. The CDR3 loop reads CASSKGQGPYNEQFF. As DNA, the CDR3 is TGCGCCAGCAGTAAGGGACAGGGGCCCTACAATGAGCAGTTCTTC.